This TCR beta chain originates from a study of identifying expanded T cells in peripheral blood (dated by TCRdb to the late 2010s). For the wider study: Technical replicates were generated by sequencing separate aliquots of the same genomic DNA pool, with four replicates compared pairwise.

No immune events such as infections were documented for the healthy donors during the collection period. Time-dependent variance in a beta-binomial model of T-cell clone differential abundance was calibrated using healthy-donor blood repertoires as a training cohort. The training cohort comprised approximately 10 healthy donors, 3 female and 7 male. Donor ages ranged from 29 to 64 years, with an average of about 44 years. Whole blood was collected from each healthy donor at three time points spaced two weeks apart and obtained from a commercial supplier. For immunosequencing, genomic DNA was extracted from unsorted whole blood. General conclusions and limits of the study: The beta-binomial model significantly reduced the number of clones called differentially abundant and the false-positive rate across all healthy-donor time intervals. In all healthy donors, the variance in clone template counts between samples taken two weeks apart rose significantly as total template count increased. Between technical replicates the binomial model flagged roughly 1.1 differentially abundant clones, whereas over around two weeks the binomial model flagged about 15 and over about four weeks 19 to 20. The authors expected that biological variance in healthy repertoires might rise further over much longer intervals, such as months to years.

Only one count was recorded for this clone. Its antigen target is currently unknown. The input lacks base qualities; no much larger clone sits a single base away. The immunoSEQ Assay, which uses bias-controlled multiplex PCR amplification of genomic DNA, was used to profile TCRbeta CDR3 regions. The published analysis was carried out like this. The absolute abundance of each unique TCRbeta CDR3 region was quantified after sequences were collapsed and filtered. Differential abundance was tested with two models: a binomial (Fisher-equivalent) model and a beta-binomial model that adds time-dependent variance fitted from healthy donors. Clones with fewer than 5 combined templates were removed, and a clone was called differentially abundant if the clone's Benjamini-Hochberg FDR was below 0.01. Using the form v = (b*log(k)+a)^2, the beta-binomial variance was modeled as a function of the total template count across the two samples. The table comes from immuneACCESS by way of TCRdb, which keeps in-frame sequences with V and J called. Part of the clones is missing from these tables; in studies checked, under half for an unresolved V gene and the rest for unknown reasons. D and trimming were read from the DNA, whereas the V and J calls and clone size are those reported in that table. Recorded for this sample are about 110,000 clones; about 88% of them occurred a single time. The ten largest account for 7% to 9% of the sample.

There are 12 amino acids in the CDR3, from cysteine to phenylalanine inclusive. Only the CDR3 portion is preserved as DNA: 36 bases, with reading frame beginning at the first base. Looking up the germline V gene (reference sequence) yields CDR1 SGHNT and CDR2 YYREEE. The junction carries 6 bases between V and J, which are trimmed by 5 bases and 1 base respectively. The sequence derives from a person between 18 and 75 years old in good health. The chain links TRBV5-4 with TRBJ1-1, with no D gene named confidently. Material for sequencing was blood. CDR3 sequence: CASRHANTEAFF. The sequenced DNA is TGTGCCAGCAGACATGCGAACACTGAAGCTTTCTTT.